This is a list of T cell receptor beta chains from one sample in a study of blood T cell repertoires in COVID-19. Repertoires were generated with immunoSEQ multiplex PCR, while TCRdb's copy carries only in-frame clones and drops some. Among about 210,000 clones listed, 75% to 85% were seen once. The specimen was PBMCs or T cells enriched from blood (not recorded which). Receptors originate from a man between 40 and 49 years old who had recovered from COVID-19. Both conserved end residues are part of each CDR3. A D gene is named only where the DNA matches it firmly. A row's size may be missing; if present it is once, few, many or a size class.

j_call d_call clone_size cdr3_length v_call cdr3_aa cdr3_nt
TRBJ1-1 . . 15 TRBV6-5 CASSYSSLRNTEAFF TGTGCCAGCAGTTACTCGAGCTTACGGAACACTGAAGCTTTCTTT
TRBJ2-3 . . 13 TRBV3-1/TRBV3-2 CASSQGGNSPWYF TGTGCCAGCAGCCAAGGTGGAAATAGCCCTTGGTATTTT
TRBJ2-7 . once 14 TRBV5-1 CASSSGLLSYEQYF TGCGCCAGCAGCTCGGGACTTCTTTCCTACGAGCAGTACTTC
TRBJ2-3 TRBD2 . 15 TRBV11-2 CASSSSSGRINTQYF TGTGCCAGCAGCTCCTCTAGCGGTCGCATTAATACGCAGTATTTT
TRBJ2-2 . . 14 TRBV24-1 CATSDWQGGGELFF TGTGCCACCAGTGATTGGCAGGGTGGAGGGGAGCTGTTTTTT
TRBJ1-5 TRBD1 . 14 TRBV7-9 CASSSQEGAQPQHF TGTGCCAGCAGCTCACAGGAGGGGGCTCAGCCCCAGCATTTT
TRBJ2-1 TRBD2 . 16 TRBV11-2 CASSPKLAGGANEQFF TGTGCCAGCAGCCCGAAGCTAGCGGGAGGGGCCAATGAGCAGTTCTTC
TRBJ2-1 TRBD2 once 13 TRBV28 CAGMTSGYNEQFF TGTGCCGGCATGACTAGCGGTTACAATGAGCAGTTCTTC
TRBJ2-6 TRBD2 . 18 TRBV7-2 CASSLDPSGTSWANVLTF TGTGCCAGCAGCTTAGATCCTAGCGGTACCTCCTGGGCCAACGTCCTGACTTTC
TRBJ1-2 . . 13 TRBV12-3/TRBV12-4 CASSSGANYGYTF TGTGCCAGCAGTTCGGGGGCTAACTATGGCTACACCTTC
TRBJ1-2 . . 15 TRBV19 CASSLGRLGGYGYTF TGTGCCAGTAGCCTAGGACGGTTGGGGGGCTATGGCTACACCTTC
TRBJ2-3 TRBD2 . 13 TRBV7-3 CASSSGLAGTQYF TGTGCCAGCAGCTCCGGACTAGCTGGTACGCAGTATTTT
TRBJ1-2 TRBD1 . 14 TRBV28 CASRPSGTVYGYTF TGTGCCAGCAGGCCCTCCGGGACAGTCTATGGCTACACCTTC
TRBJ1-4 TRBD1 . 17 TRBV4-1 CASSQFLGTGRREKLFF TGCGCCAGCAGCCAATTCCTAGGGACAGGGCGCCGTGAAAAACTGTTTTTT
TRBJ2-5 TRBD2 . 16 TRBV5-5 CASSFNPSGRGETQYF TGTGCCAGCAGTTTTAATCCTAGCGGGAGGGGAGAGACCCAGTACTTC
TRBJ2-1 TRBD2 . 15 TRBV24-1 CATRPSGTSYNEQFF TGTGCCACCAGACCTAGCGGGACCTCCTACAATGAGCAGTTCTTC
TRBJ1-2 TRBD1 once 16 TRBV7-9 CASSRLGQGVSRGYTF TGTGCCAGCAGCCGGCTAGGCCAGGGGGTTTCGCGGGGCTACACCTTC
TRBJ1-6 TRBD1 . 19 TRBV5-1 CASSLGDRGRGNANSPLHF TGCGCCAGCAGCTTGGGGGACAGGGGGCGAGGGAATGCTAATTCACCCCTCCACTTT
TRBJ2-7 TRBD2 . 14 TRBV4-2 CASSQGGGREEQYF TGTGCCAGCAGCCAAGGGGGAGGGCGGGAAGAGCAGTACTTC
TRBJ1-2 . . 13 TRBV12-3/TRBV12-4 CASSPTVNYGYTF TGTGCCAGCAGTCCGACAGTGAACTATGGCTACACCTTC
TRBJ2-7 TRBD2 . 16 TRBV11-2 CASSLDIGGGLPEQYF TGTGCCAGCAGCTTAGATATCGGCGGGGGGCTACCCGAGCAGTACTTC
TRBJ1-2 . once 14 TRBV19 CASSDTGFSYGYTF TGTGCCAGTAGTGACACAGGGTTCAGCTATGGCTACACCTTC
TRBJ1-1 . . 13 TRBV6-2/TRBV6-3 CASSYSWNTEAFF TGTGCCAGCAGTTATTCTTGGAACACTGAAGCTTTCTTT
TRBJ2-1 . . 13 TRBV29-1 CSAFTSSKNEQFF TGCAGCGCCTTTACTAGCTCCAAGAATGAGCAGTTCTTC
TRBJ1-3 . many 14 TRBV6-5 CASSQDYSGNTIYF TGTGCCAGTTCACAGGACTACTCTGGAAACACCATATATTTT
TRBJ2-1 . . 17 TRBV18 CASSPQNRVGGYNEQFF TGTGCCAGCTCACCACAAAACAGGGTAGGGGGCTACAATGAGCAGTTCTTC
TRBJ2-7 TRBD1 . 14 TRBV18 CASSPRTGDYEQYF TGTGCCAGCTCACCAAGGACAGGGGACTACGAGCAGTACTTC
TRBJ1-2 . few 13 TRBV10-3 CAIPTEANYGYTF TGTGCCATTCCTACTGAAGCTAACTATGGCTACACCTTC
TRBJ2-1 . . 12 TRBV5-6 CASSFIANEQFF TGTGCCAGCAGCTTCATAGCGAATGAGCAGTTCTTC
TRBJ2-1 . . 14 TRBV13 CASSLGQGVHEQFF TGTGCCAGCAGCTTAGGACAGGGAGTCCATGAGCAGTTCTTC
TRBJ1-5 . . 14 TRBV2 CASRGDYNQQPQHF TGTGCCTCCCGTGGAGACTACAATCAACAGCCCCAGCATTTT
TRBJ1-4 . . 13 TRBV15 CATSNGVGEKLFF TGTGCCACCAGCAACGGAGTTGGCGAAAAACTGTTTTTT
TRBJ1-5 . . 12 TRBV12-3/TRBV12-4 CASSFGNQPQHF TGTGCCAGCAGTTTCGGTAATCAGCCCCAGCATTTT
TRBJ1-4 TRBD1 once 14 TRBV7-6 CASSLLQGAGKLFF TGTGCCAGCAGCTTATTACAGGGGGCGGGAAAACTGTTTTTT
TRBJ1-5 TRBD1 . 16 TRBV6-6 CASSLGQGGSNQPQHF TGTGCCAGCAGTCTAGGACAGGGGGGCAGCAATCAGCCCCAGCATTTT
TRBJ2-3 TRBD2 few 15 TRBV9 CASSVAGGVTDTQYF TGTGCCAGCAGCGTGGCGGGGGGAGTCACAGATACGCAGTATTTT
TRBJ2-6 TRBD1 . 17 TRBV5-4 CASSPVKTGHGANVLTF TGTGCCAGCAGCCCGGTCAAGACAGGGCATGGGGCCAACGTCCTGACTTTC
TRBJ1-5 TRBD1 . 15 TRBV2 CASSRNGQANQPQHF TGTGCCAGCAGTAGAAACGGACAGGCCAATCAGCCCCAGCATTTT
TRBJ2-5 . . 17 TRBV21-1 CASSKARGTGGRETQYF TGTGCCAGCAGCAAGGCTCGGGGGACAGGGGGAAGAGAGACCCAGTACTTC
TRBJ2-5 . . 12 TRBV10-3 CAISQGGETQYF TGTGCCATCAGTCAGGGAGGCGAGACCCAGTACTTC
TRBJ2-7 . . 12 TRBV29-1 CSVGPNGNEQYF TGCAGCGTGGGGCCAAATGGGAACGAGCAGTACTTC
TRBJ2-1 . . 12 TRBV7-2 CASSLAAHDQFF TGTGCCAGCAGCTTGGCGGCCCATGATCAGTTCTTC
TRBJ2-1 . once 11 TRBV7-8 CASSLLNEQFF TGTGCCAGCAGCTTACTGAATGAGCAGTTCTTC
TRBJ2-1 TRBD2 . 20 TRBV14 CASSQLKGLAGGPSYNEQFF TGTGCCAGCAGCCAATTGAAAGGACTAGCGGGAGGGCCCTCCTACAATGAGCAGTTCTTC
TRBJ2-7 TRBD1 . 15 TRBV5-6 CASSPGADRGYEQYF TGTGCCAGCAGCCCGGGGGCGGACAGGGGCTACGAGCAGTACTTC
TRBJ1-6 . many 15 TRBV19 CASSAFWGGNSPLHF TGTGCCAGTAGCGCGTTCTGGGGCGGTAATTCACCCCTCCACTTT
TRBJ2-1 . few 16 TRBV2 CASSPSGGASYNEQFF TGTGCCAGCAGCCCCTCAGGAGGGGCCTCCTACAATGAGCAGTTCTTC
TRBJ2-4 TRBD1 . 16 TRBV7-9 CASSPTGGATKNIQYF TGTGCCAGCAGCCCGACAGGGGGCGCGACCAAAAACATTCAGTACTTC
TRBJ2-3 TRBD1 . 16 TRBV2 CASSSQGARSTDTQYF TGTGCCAGCTCCTCCCAGGGGGCAAGGAGCACAGATACGCAGTATTTT
TRBJ1-2 . few 18 TRBV1 CTSSLGDRGTTCYYGYTF TGCACCAGCAGCTTAGGGGACAGGGGGACAACCTGTTACTATGGCTACACCTTC
TRBJ1-2 . . 14 TRBV19 CASSIWRTGYGYTF TGTGCCAGTAGTATCTGGAGGACCGGCTATGGCTACACCTTC
TRBJ2-2 TRBD2 . 14 TRBV30 CAWDQGLAAGELFF TGTGCCTGGGACCAGGGACTAGCTGCCGGGGAGCTGTTTTTT
TRBJ1-2 . . 15 TRBV7-2 CASSLVFQANYGYTF TGTGCCAGCAGCTTAGTTTTTCAGGCTAACTATGGCTACACCTTC
TRBJ1-2 . . 16 TRBV6-1 CASSEARGAGLYGYTF TGTGCCAGCAGTGAAGCGCGGGGCGCAGGCCTCTATGGCTACACCTTC
TRBJ2-2 . . 13 TRBV24-1 CATRHPSTGELFF TGTGCCACCAGACACCCCTCGACCGGGGAGCTGTTTTTT
TRBJ1-1 . . 13 TRBV29-1 CSVVEQGGTEAFF TGCAGCGTTGTTGAGCAGGGAGGCACTGAAGCTTTCTTT
TRBJ1-6 . . 17 TRBV3-1/TRBV3-2 CASSRYEGSSYNSPLHF TGTGCCAGCAGCCGGTATGAGGGCAGCTCCTATAATTCACCCCTCCACTTT
TRBJ2-3 . once 12 TRBV9 CASSASTDTQYF TGTGCCAGCAGCGCGTCTACAGATACGCAGTATTTT
TRBJ2-2 TRBD1 . 16 TRBV7-9 CASSLKLGQGPGELFF TGTGCCAGCAGCTTAAAACTGGGACAGGGTCCCGGGGAGCTGTTTTTT